This T cell receptor beta chain was identified during a study of blood T cell repertoires in COVID-19. Study context: Nucleic acid was either cDNA or gDNA, and it came from T cells, B-cell-depleted T cells, or PBMCs.

In germline, CDR1 is SGHVS, CDR2 FQNEAQ. The CDR3 sequence is 16 residues long. V shed 3 bases, J shed 6 bases, and the junction held 11 bases outside the gene matches. Per the original data handling: How many nucleated cells were present was estimated from reference gene primer amplification. Data came from immunoSEQ multiplex PCR; TCRdb stores just in-frame clones and leaves some out. The V and J calls and clone size are taken from that table; D and trimming were inferred from the DNA. The table has around 190,000 clones, around 79% seen once; the top ten hold about 6.5%. Sequenced: peripheral blood. J is TRBJ2-3 and V is TRBV7-8; 8 nucleotides align to TRBD2. The clonotype originates from a woman in her forties with COVID-19, enrolled during active disease. CDR3 loop: CASSFPGLVASDTQYF. The CDR3 DNA reads TGTGCCAGCAGCTTTCCGGGACTAGTCGCCTCCGATACGCAGTATTTT.